Given below is one T cell receptor beta chain in context. Which antigen it targets is not known. No much larger clone exists at a distance of one base, and base qualities are not known. These data come from a study of T cell responses to AZD1222 COVID-19 vaccine (dated by TCRdb to 2020 to 2022). For the wider study: AZD1222 recipients given second doses at about 4 weeks or at about 12 weeks were pooled, since spike-specific TCR depth and breadth were not found to differ between the two schedules. TCR sequencing covered more than 230 trial participants: 200 to 210 given two doses of AZD1222 and 26 given two doses of MenACWY control vaccine. Enrollment into the trials was organized by age into subgroups of 18-55, 56-69 and 70-plus years, and those subgroups contained approximately 160, 26 and 62 TCR-sequenced participants, respectively.

Beyond this particular receptor, the publication reports: A significant rise in spike-specific TCR breadth and depth was observed after two AZD1222 doses relative to day 0 and relative to MenACWY recipients. The 56-69-year group was small, and its depth increase did not reach significance, likely because of low power. Reportedly, almost half of the unique spike-specific TCRs recognized epitopes lying outside the regions that are mutated in the B.1.351 and B.1.1.7 variants. Because no samples from the day 14 peak response were available, repertoires could be characterized only after the peak T cell response. Conclusions about previously exposed vaccinees were limited because only a handful of AZD1222 recipients were SARS-CoV-2 seropositive at baseline. Most participants were white British and females outnumbered males, and the authors suggested that clonal diversity may have been underestimated. CD4 TCRs associated with the vaccine covered the entire spike protein, and the dominant responses were in regions 160-218 and 743-854.

CDR1 and CDR2 are read off the germline V gene as SNHLY and FYNNEI. Reading from cysteine to phenylalanine, the CDR3 counts 16 amino acids. The entry retains the CDR3 DNA only, 48 bases that are in frame from base 1. V is cut by 6 bases and J by 1 base, and the space between the germline ends is 17 bases. The CDR3 regions of human TCRbeta chains were subjected to immunosequencing. On the authors' methods: TCRs in the repertoires were compared against a reference library of SARS-CoV-2-specific TCRs that had been generated with the MIRA antigen-specificity platform. Breadth was defined as the fraction of unique TCRs that were SARS-CoV-2-associated, and depth was defined as the fraction of total T cells that were SARS-CoV-2-associated. Using the MIRA data, each spike-specific TCR was mapped to the spike region that the TCR reacts to and placed in a CD4 or CD8 class. Log10-transformed breadth and depth values were compared by one-way ANOVA with Sidak's multiple comparisons tests. Entries here come from immuneACCESS through TCRdb and include only in-frame sequences with V and J called. Some clones fail to appear in such tables; in the studies checked, an unresolved V gene covers under half of the shortfall, and the cause of the remainder is unknown. That table is the source of V, J and clone size, and D and trimming were worked out from the DNA. In all, the sample holds about 150,000 clones, and around 90% of those were seen once. The top ten clonotypes cover about 2% of the sample.

Interpreted using the paper, the time point label stands for: baseline before first vaccination. The vaccinee samples were drawn from two UK trials, COV001 and COV002, one of which was a single-blind randomized controlled phase 2/3 trial testing AZD1222 (ChAdOx1 nCoV-19) in healthy adults. Trial participant PBMC samples were collected at day 0 and day 28 after the second dose for TCRbeta chain sequencing. This TCR was sampled from an adult in good health. The sequenced sample was peripheral blood, obtained on day 0 of AZD1222 vaccination. The chain couples TRBV2 to TRBJ2-3, with the D call perhaps TRBD1 or TRBD2, as 7 bases match in each case. The CDR3 region reads CASSPGGVPGTDTQYF. The DNA reads as follows: TGTGCCAGCAGCCCAGGGGGGGTGCCAGGCACAGATACGCAGTATTTT.